The text below deals with one TCR beta chain. The germline V gene encodes CDR1 SGDLS and CDR2 YYNGEE. The germline V and J ends were trimmed by 4 bases and 7 bases, with 11 bases remaining between them. The CDR3 is 12 amino acids. Seattle patients were enrolled during active infection and followed longitudinally. The data stem from a study of blood T cell repertoires in COVID-19. Study-level information: Whether acute or convalescent, the COVID-19 samples came from the United States, Italy and Spain.

Original processing methods: Amplification of reference gene primers was used by the study to estimate nucleated cell counts. Measured with immunoSEQ multiplex PCR; TCRdb has only the in-frame clones, and not every one. V, J and clone size are those of that table, while D and trimming were read from the DNA. The profile covers some 360,000 clones, with more than 70% appearing a single time and 3% to 4.5% taken by the ten largest. The gene calls are TRBV9 and TRBJ1-1; D is possibly TRBD1 (5 bases). Sequencing used peripheral blood. The origin of this receptor is a woman aged 55-69 years with COVID-19, enrolled during active disease. This CDR3 is CASSFQQGEAFF. Here the CDR3 DNA reads TGTGCCAGCAGCTTCCAGCAGGGTGAAGCTTTCTTT.